This T cell receptor (beta chain) was obtained from a study of radiotherapy plus CTLA-4 blockade in lung cancer. In the study overall: Patients showed objective responses in 15% to 20% of cases and disease control in more than 25%. Broader study findings: Dynamics of early blood T cell clones, together with interferon-beta, were reportedly the best predictors of response. Expansion in blood of tumor-derived TCR clones was seen after radiotherapy plus ipilimumab.

Some clones are missing from TCRdb's copy, which holds only in-frame ones; the method was immunoSEQ multiplex PCR. The data contain around 78,000 clones, around 81% of them singletons. In regard to this clone: No antigen is known for it.

The CDR3 contains 13 residues. Germline V lookup: CDR1 SGHTA, CDR2 FQGNSA. V lost 3 bases to trimming and J lost 1 base, with 6 bases between them. The TCR sequence derives from a human donor with non-small cell lung cancer who had a partial response to radiotherapy plus ipilimumab. Some clones in this sample may be carry-over from other donors' samples. This chain connects TRBV7-2 to TRBJ1-1; D is unclear. Source: peripheral blood, taken from a patient treated with radiotherapy plus ipilimumab. The DNA for the CDR3 is TGTGCCAGCAGCTTCGGTGCGAACACTGAAGCTTTCTTT. It codes for CASSFGANTEAFF.